This T cell receptor (beta chain) was retrieved from a study of T-cell memory formation after mild COVID-19. For the study at large: Largely, the TCR clusters proved donor specific.

Findings of the study overall: Clones which contracted sat mainly in CM and EM if CD4+, and in EMRA if CD8+. Contracting clones from day 15 to 85 had balanced CD4/CD8; later expanders favoured CD4+.

Concerning this clonotype: Its cognate antigen is unknown.

In TCRdb, the 5' RACE reads were re-called with MiXCR into one record per CDR3 protein. This table has 92,000 or so distinct CDR3 sequences, about 15% appearing once. This CDR3 has 16 residues. Trimming stripped 1 base from V and 0 bases from J, with 10 bases between. The V gene's germline CDR1 is SGHAT and CDR2 FQNNGV. The rearrangement joins TRBV11-2 to TRBJ2-1; D possibly corresponds to TRBD1 (7 bases). Specimen: PBMCs or a T cell subset sorted from them (not recorded which). The source is a man aged 18-30 years who had mild COVID-19 (a few samples of this study predate the infection). Cell type and time point are not known. CDR3 nucleotides: TGTGCCAGCAGCTTAGCAGGGGGAGGCTCCTACAATGAGCAGTTCTTC. Amino acids: CASSLAGGGSYNEQFF. The full variable domain, in which reference TRBV11-2 and TRBJ2-1 provide the parts outside the CDR3, is EAGVAQSPRYKIIEKRQSVAFWCNPISGHATLYWYQQILGQGPKLLIQFQNNGVVDDSQLPKDRFSAERLKGVDSTLKIQPAKLEDSAVYLCASSLAGGGSYNEQFFGPGTRLTVL.